These T cell receptor beta chains were read from a single sample in a study of T cell responses to AZD1222 COVID-19 vaccine. Sequencing used immunoSEQ multiplex PCR; TCRdb keeps in-frame clones, though not all of them. The table includes approximately 190,000 clones, approximately 92% detected once. Sequencing used peripheral blood, obtained on day 0 of AZD1222 vaccination. The receptors were gathered from an adult in good health. The CDR3 runs from the conserved cysteine through the conserved F or W. Each record gives: D gene, J gene, V gene, clone size, CDR3 DNA, CDR3 protein. The D gene is left open where the match is weak. Not all rows give a size; the values are once, few, many and, for expanded clones, a class.

>TRBD2|TRBJ2-3|TRBV7-3|once
TGTGCCAGCAGCCCCATGACTAGCACCGATACGCAGTATTTT
CASSPMTSTDTQYF
>NA|TRBJ1-3|TRBV4-2|NA
TGTGCCAGCAGCCAAGGAACCCCGGGCCCGGGGTCTGGAAACACCATATATTTT
CASSQGTPGPGSGNTIYF
>TRBD1|TRBJ1-2|TRBV4-1|NA
TGCGCCAGCAGCCAAGATTTTATAGGGGGCGGCTACACCTTC
CASSQDFIGGGYTF
>NA|TRBJ1-6|TRBV15|NA
TGTGCCACCAGCAGAACAGTTAGTAATTCACCCCTCCACTTT
CATSRTVSNSPLHF
>NA|TRBJ1-4|TRBV9|NA
TGTGCCAGCAGCGTAGACAGCCCTGCAACTAATGAAAAACTGTTTTTT
CASSVDSPATNEKLFF
>TRBD2|TRBJ2-5|TRBV9|NA
TGTGCCAGCAGCGCCGGAGCGGGGGGGCGAGAGACCCAGTACTTC
CASSAGAGGRETQYF
>NA|TRBJ1-3|TRBV7-9|NA
TGTGCCAGCAGCCCGACGAGCCTCGGAAACACCATATATTTT
CASSPTSLGNTIYF
>NA|TRBJ1-1|TRBV5-4|NA
TGTGCCAGCAGCTTGCTAGGGCCAACTGAAGCTTTCTTT
CASSLLGPTEAFF
>NA|TRBJ1-6|TRBV2|NA
TGTGCCAGCAGTGATCGATCACCCCTCCACTTT
CASSDRSPLHF
>NA|TRBJ1-5|TRBV4-3|once
TGCGCCAGCAGCCAAGCCGGGGGGATCAATCAGCCCCAGCATTTT
CASSQAGGINQPQHF
>TRBD2|TRBJ2-7|TRBV11-3|NA
TGTGCCAGCAGCTTAGATTGGAGCGGGGGGCTAAGCGAGCAGTACTTC
CASSLDWSGGLSEQYF
>NA|TRBJ1-6|TRBV12-5|NA
TGTGCTAGTGGTTTGGCAGGGTCACCCCTCCACTTT
CASGLAGSPLHF
>NA|TRBJ2-2|TRBV3-1/TRBV3-2|few
TGTGCCAGCAGCCATATGCTGGAGCTGTTTTTT
CASSHMLELFF